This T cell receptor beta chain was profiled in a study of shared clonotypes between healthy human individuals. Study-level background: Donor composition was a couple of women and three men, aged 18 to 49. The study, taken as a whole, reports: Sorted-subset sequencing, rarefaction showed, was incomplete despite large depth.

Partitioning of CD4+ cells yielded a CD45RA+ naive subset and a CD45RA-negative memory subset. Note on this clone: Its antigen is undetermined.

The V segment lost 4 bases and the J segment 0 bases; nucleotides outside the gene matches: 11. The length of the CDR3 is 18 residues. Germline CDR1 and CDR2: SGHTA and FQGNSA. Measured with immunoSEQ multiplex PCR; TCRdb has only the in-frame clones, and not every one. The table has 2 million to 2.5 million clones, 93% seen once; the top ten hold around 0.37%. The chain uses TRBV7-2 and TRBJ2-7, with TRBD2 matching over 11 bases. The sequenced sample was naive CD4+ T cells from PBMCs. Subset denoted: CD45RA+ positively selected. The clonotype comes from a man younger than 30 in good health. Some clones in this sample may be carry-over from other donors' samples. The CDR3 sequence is CASSSLPGTSGSSYEQYF. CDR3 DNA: TGTGCCAGCAGCTCCCTCCCCGGGACTAGCGGTTCCTCCTACGAGCAGTACTTC.